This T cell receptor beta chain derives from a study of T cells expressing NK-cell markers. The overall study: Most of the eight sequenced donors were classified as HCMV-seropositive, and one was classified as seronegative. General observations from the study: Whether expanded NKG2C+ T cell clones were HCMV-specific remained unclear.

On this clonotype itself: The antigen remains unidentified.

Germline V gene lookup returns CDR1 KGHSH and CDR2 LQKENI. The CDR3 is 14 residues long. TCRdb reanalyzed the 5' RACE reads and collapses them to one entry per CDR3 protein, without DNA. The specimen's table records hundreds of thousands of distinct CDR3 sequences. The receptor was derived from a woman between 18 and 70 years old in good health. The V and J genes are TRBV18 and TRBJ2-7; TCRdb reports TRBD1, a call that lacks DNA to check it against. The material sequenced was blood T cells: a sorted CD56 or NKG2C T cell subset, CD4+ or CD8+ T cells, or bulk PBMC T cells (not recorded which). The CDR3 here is CASSPAQGAYEQYF.